The clone carrying this T cell receptor (beta chain) came up a few times. The target antigen is unknown. The data were obtained in a study of beta chain features in type 1 diabetes. Study-level results: Among type 1 diabetes patients, VDJ junctions had fewer insertions and more deletions. All four CD4+ subsets of Type 1 diabetes patients contained TCRB CDR3s that were moderately but significantly shorter. The naive, central memory and Treg TCRB repertoires looked more alike in patients than they did in healthy donors.

As every portion of the isolated RNA was reverse transcribed, the sequencing read expressed TCRB transcripts. Data came from immunoSEQ multiplex PCR; TCRdb stores just in-frame clones and leaves some out. The sample includes 50,000 to 55,000 clones, 50% to 75% seen only once; the top ten take 0.29%. The germline V gene encodes CDR1 PRHDT and CDR2 FYEKMQ (reference sequence). The CDR3 is 17 residues long. V shed 0 bases, J shed 1 base, and the junction held 6 bases outside the gene matches. Populations obtained by sorting all exceeded 98% purity. This TCR came from a woman between 25 and 40 years old with type 1 diabetes. V usage is TRBV13 and J usage is TRBJ2-1; TRBD1 matches at 7 bases. Sequenced input: stem cell memory CD4+ T cells from blood. DNA of the CDR3: TGTGCCAGCAGCTTAGGATCTACAGGGGCTTCCTACAATGAGCAGTTCTTC. Residues: CASSLGSTGASYNEQFF.